The T cell receptor beta chain under discussion was sequenced for a study of shared clonotypes between healthy human individuals. Using immunoSEQ multiplex PCR, the repertoire was profiled, and TCRdb retains in-frame clones only, with some absent. Found here are roughly 2.5 million clones, around nine tenths of them singletons; the top ten hold 0.13% to 0.15%. In germline, CDR1 is KGHSH, CDR2 LQKENI. The CDR3 is made up of 14 amino acids. Trimming removed 2 bases from V and 1 base from J; junction bases left unmatched: 1. In regard to this clone: This same CDR3 is encoded by further DNA sequences in the sample.

Sequenced sample: naive CD4+ T cells sorted from blood. As to subset: CD45RA+ positively selected. J is TRBJ2-7 and V is TRBV18; TRBD1 matches at 8 bases. The TCR comes from a man aged 18-30 years in good health. For the CDR3, the DNA is TGTGCCAGCTCACCAAGGACAGGGTCCTACGAGCAGTACTTC. Amino acid sequence: CASSPRTGSYEQYF.